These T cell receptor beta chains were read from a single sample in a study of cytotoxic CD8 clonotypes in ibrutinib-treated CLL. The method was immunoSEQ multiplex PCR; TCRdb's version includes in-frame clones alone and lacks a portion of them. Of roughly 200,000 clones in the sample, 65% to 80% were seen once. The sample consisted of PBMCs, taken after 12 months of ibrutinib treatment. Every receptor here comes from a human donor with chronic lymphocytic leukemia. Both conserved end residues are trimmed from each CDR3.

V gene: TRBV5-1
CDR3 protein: ASSFGQSSYNSPLH

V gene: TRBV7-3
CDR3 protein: ASSDLGQPISYEQY

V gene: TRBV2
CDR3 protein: ASILLAGRELD

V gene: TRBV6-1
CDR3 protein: ASSEVGTNSPLH

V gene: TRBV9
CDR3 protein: ASSARTGGHGYT

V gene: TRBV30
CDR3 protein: ASPRGQYTEAF

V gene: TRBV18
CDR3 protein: ASSPRTGAENYGYT

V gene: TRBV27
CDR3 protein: ASRLDRSSGNTIY

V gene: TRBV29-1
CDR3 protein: SVITSGGYEQY

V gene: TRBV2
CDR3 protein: ASSFRGPDFNGYT

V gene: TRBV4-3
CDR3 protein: ASSQDRGGTDTQY